This T cell receptor (beta chain) stems from a study of blood T cell repertoires in COVID-19 (dated by TCRdb to about 2020). About the study as a whole: Collaborator samples came from the United States, Italy and Spain and covered acute and convalescent phases of COVID-19. Samples came from the ongoing ImmuneRACE study (first 160 participants) plus 1,254 subjects from 6 global collaborators. Where available, HLA class I and class II types were obtained from metadata supplied by the sample provider rather than from assay-based typing. The prospective study material was composed of cDNA or gDNA derived from T cells, B-cell-depleted T cells, or PBMCs. Deeply sampled blood TCRbeta repertoires from subjects exposed to, actively infected with, or recovered from COVID-19 were included in the dataset. The sample metadata nearly always contained a de-identified subject ID, COVID-19 status, age in years and sex. A freely available public database, intended as a resource for researchers studying the immune response to SARS-CoV-2, is where the repertoires were released.

Broad study findings and their caveats: The quantity of clinical and demographic metadata differed by source and by participant and was supplied without curation.

TCRbeta CDR3 regions were amplified from genomic DNA by means of the immunoSEQ Assay, a bias-controlled multiplex PCR. In the original analysis: The number of nucleated cells in each sample was estimated from the amplification of reference gene primers within the assay. Sequence reads were collapsed and filtered to measure the absolute abundance of every unique TCRbeta CDR3 rearrangement. For each sample, productive Simpson clonality was calculated as the square root of Simpson's diversity index over productive rearrangements. The clones in this table, taken by TCRdb from immuneACCESS, are in-frame only. Not every clone is retained; where verified, under half of the shortfall comes from an unresolved V gene, and the cause of the rest is unknown. The V and J calls and clone size are taken from that table; D and trimming were inferred from the DNA. This sample comprises approximately 28,000 clones, around 87% of them detected only once. The ten largest account for more than 1.5% of the sample.

Each collaborating institution followed its own protocols to collect whole blood in K2EDTA tubes. Collaborator samples were shipped for TCRbeta analysis as frozen whole blood, isolated PBMCs, or DNA extracted from either sample type. The CDR3 has 13 amino acids, counting the end cysteine and phenylalanine. The kept DNA is CDR3 alone, 39 bases in frame from the first base. A distance of 12 bases separates the germline ends of V and J, which lose 5 bases and 8 bases respectively. From the germline V gene (reference sequence), CDR1 is MNHEY and CDR2 is SMNVEV. Points on this clone: Its specific antigen is unknown. No base-level quality is on record; no much larger clone is a single base apart.

Sequences were obtained from peripheral blood. The chain was built from TRBV27 and TRBJ2-2, with the D gene uncertain. The sequence was collected from an older woman with active COVID-19. The base sequence is TGTGCCAGCAGTATCCAATACGGTGGGGAGCTGTTTTTT. It translates as CASSIQYGGELFF.